This is a list of T cell receptor beta chains from one sample in a study of blood T cells in healthy people across ages. TCRdb redid the calling of the 5' RACE reads with MiXCR, one entry per CDR3 protein. The data contain some 900,000 distinct CDR3 sequences, roughly 52% of them seen just once; the ten biggest clones take up 13%. Sequencing was performed on blood. These receptors were taken from a man younger than 40 in good health. CDR3s include the opening cysteine and the closing phenylalanine or tryptophan. A D gene is named only where the DNA matches it firmly. Clone size appears in some rows only: once, few, many, or a class for an expanded clone.

abundance	v_gene	d_gene	j_gene	CDR3nt	CDR3aa
few	TRBV25-1	TRBD1	TRBJ2-5	TGTGCCAGCAGCGCCGGGGACAGGGCACTCCAAGAGACCCAGTACTTC	CASSAGDRALQETQYF
few	TRBV7-9	NA	TRBJ2-6	TGTGCCAGCAGCGTAGACCGGGGGGCCACTGGGGCCAACGTCCTGACTTTC	CASSVDRGATGANVLTF
few	TRBV2	NA	TRBJ2-1	TGTGCCAGCAGTTCGACCCGGGACTCTCGAGAGCAGTTCTTC	CASSSTRDSREQFF
NA	TRBV6-5	NA	TRBJ2-7	TGTGCCAGCAGTTACCGGCACAACAGGATGAGCTCCTACGAGCAGTACTTC	CASSYRHNRMSSYEQYF
NA	TRBV7-9	NA	TRBJ2-7	TGTGCCAGCAGCTTAAAGGACGGCTTGCGTGAGCAGTACTTC	CASSLKDGLREQYF
NA	TRBV12-3/TRBV12-4	NA	TRBJ2-6	TGTGCCAGCAGTTCCGGGACCACTGGGGCCAACGTCCTGACTTTC	CASSSGTTGANVLTF
NA	TRBV6-2/TRBV6-3	TRBD1	TRBJ2-5	TGTGCCAGCACGACAGGGAAGGTGGAGACCCAGTACTTC	CASTTGKVETQYF
NA	TRBV5-1	TRBD1	TRBJ1-1	TGCGCCAGCAGACACAACAGGGGGCGCGGTTCTGAAGCTTTCTTT	CASRHNRGRGSEAFF
NA	TRBV7-8	TRBD1	TRBJ2-7	TGTGCCAGCAGCGAAGTACAGGGGGCTTCTTACGAGCAGTACTTC	CASSEVQGASYEQYF
NA	TRBV27	TRBD2	TRBJ2-1	TGTGCCAGCAGGCTGCTGGGGGGGTCTAACAATGAGCAGTTCTTC	CASRLLGGSNNEQFF
NA	TRBV7-2	NA	TRBJ1-1	TGTGCCAGCAGTCGCCGGGACGGGAACACTGAAGCTTTCTTT	CASSRRDGNTEAFF
once	TRBV6-6	NA	TRBJ2-3	TGTGCCAGCAGTGGGATCGAAGGGGTGGATACGCAGTATTTT	CASSGIEGVDTQYF